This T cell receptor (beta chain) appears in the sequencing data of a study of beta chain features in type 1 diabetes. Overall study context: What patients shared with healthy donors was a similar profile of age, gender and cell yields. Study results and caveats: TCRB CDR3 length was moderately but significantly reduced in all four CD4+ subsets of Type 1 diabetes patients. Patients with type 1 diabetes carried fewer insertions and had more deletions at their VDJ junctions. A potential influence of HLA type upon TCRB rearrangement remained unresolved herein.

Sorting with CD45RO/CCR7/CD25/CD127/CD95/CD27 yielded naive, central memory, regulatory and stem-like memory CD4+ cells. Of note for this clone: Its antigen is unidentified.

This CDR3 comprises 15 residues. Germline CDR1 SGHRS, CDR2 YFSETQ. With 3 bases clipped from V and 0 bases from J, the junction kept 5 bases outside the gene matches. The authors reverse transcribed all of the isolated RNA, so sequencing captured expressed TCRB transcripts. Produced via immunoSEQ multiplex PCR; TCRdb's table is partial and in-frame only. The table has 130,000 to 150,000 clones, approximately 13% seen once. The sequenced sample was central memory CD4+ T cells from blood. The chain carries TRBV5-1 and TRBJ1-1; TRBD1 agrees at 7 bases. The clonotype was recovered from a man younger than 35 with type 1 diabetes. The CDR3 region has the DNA TGCGCCAGCAGCTCCAGGACAGGCATGAACACTGAAGCTTTCTTT. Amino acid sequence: CASSSRTGMNTEAFF.